This T cell receptor beta chain came from a study of T cells after yellow fever vaccination. Study-level points and caveats: Most primary-vaccination clones recurred post-booster (nearly 98% CD4, over 70% CD8).

TCRdb redid the calling of the 5' RACE reads with MiXCR, one entry per CDR3 protein. This table has around 250,000 distinct CDR3 sequences, 6.9% appearing once. This CDR3 is built from 17 residues. V was clipped by 2 bases and J by 2 bases; unmatched bases: 7. The germline V gene encodes CDR1 MDHEN and CDR2 SYDVKM. Only a few counts were recorded for this clonotype. Its target is not known. This TCR derives from a man in his thirties or forties who received the YFV17D yellow fever vaccine. The gene calls are TRBV28 and TRBJ2-5; TRBD2 matches 11 bases. The source material was CD4+ T cells sorted from PBMCs, sampled 15 days after the yellow fever booster vaccination. In DNA form, the CDR3 reads TGTGCCAGCAGTTTAGCGGGGACTAGCGGCAGTCAAGAGACCCAGTACTTC. Its protein is CASSLAGTSGSQETQYF.